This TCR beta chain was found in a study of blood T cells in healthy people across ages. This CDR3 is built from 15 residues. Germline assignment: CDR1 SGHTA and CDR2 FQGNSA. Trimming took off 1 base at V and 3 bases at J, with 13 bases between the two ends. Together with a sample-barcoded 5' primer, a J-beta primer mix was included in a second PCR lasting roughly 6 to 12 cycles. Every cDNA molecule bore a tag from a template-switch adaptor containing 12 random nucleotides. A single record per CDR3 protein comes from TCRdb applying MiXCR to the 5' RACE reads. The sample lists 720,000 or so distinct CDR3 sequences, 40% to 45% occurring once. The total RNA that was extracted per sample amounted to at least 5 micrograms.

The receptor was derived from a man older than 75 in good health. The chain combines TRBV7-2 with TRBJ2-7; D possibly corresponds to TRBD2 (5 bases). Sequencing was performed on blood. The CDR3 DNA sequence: TGTGCCAGCAGCTTAGGTTCGGGGATCGGCTACGAGCAGTACTTC. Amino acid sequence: CASSLGSGIGYEQYF.